Below, one TCR beta chain is given with its context. Then a second PCR, running roughly 7 to 11 cycles, was carried out with a sample-barcoded 5' primer and a J-beta primer mix. TCRdb fed the 5' RACE reads into MiXCR, producing one record per CDR3 protein. This sample has 650,000 to 800,000 distinct CDR3 sequences, with approximately 44% found just once. Each donor was a healthy Caucasian individual from Russia, aged roughly 6 to 95. The data were obtained in a study of blood T cells in healthy people across ages. On the study more broadly: Template switching caught about one barcoded beta molecule for each two T cells.

The CDR3 extends over 16 amino acids. Germline V CDR1 and CDR2: SGHRS, YFSETQ. The rearrangement links TRBV5-1 to TRBJ2-1, with 8 bases lining up with TRBD2. The end of the DNA is better explained by TRBJ2-7, so the J call may be wrong. The source of this sequence is a man in his 60s in good health. The specimen sequenced was blood. The CDR3 coding sequence is TGCGCCAGCAGCTTGGACGGGGGGGTCTCCTACAATGAGCAGTACTTC. This translates into CASSLDGGVSYNEQYF.